Listed here is a single T cell receptor beta chain. The data are from a study of blood T cell repertoires in COVID-19. Study in general: Samples taken during acute and convalescent COVID-19 were collected in the United States, Italy and Spain.

Under the authors' procedure: Amplification from reference gene primers served as the basis for estimated nucleated cell counts. Method: immunoSEQ multiplex PCR; TCRdb's copy keeps in-frame clones and lacks some. Clonal size and the V and J genes are those of that table, whereas D and trimming came from the DNA. Found here are some 120,000 clones, 82% of them singletons; the top ten hold approximately 7.9%. Material for sequencing was peripheral blood. The receptor's source is a man aged 65 to 79 with acute or convalescent COVID-19.

Written as DNA, the CDR3 is TGTGCCACCAGTGATGGCTCTCGGGGTAGGGATCAGCCCCAGCATTTT. Protein product: CATSDGSRGRDQPQHF. The J gene is TRBJ1-5, the V gene TRBV24-1; unclear D gene. V was pared by 3 bases and J by 5 bases, with 16 bases between. The CDR3 runs to 16 residues. Germline V gene lookup returns CDR1 KGHDR and CDR2 SFDVKD.